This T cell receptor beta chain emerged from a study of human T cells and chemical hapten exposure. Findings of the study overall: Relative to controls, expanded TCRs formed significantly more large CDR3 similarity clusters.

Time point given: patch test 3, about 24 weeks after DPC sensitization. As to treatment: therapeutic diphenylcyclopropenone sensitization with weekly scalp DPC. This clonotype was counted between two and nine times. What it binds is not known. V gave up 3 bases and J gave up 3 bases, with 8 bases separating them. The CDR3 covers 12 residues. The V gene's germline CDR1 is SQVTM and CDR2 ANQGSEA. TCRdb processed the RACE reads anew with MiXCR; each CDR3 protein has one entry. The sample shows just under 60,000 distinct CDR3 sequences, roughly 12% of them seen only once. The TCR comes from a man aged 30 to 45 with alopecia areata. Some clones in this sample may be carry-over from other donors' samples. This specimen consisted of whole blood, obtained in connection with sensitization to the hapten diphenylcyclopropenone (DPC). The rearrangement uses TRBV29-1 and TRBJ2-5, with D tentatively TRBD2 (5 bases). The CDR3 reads CSVDEREETQYF. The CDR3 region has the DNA TGCAGCGTTGACGAGAGGGAAGAGACCCAGTACTTC.